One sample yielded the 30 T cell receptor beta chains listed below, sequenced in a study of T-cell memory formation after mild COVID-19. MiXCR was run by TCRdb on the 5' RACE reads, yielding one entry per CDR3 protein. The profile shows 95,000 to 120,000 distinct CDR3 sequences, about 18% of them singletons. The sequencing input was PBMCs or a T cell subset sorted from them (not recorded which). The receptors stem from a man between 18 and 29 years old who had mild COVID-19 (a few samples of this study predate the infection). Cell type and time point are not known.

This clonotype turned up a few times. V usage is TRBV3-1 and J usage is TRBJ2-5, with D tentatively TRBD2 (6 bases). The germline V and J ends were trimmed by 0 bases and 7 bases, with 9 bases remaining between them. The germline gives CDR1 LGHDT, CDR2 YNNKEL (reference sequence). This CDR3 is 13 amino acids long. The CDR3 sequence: CASSQEGTATQYF. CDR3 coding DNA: TGTGCCAGCAGCCAAGAGGGGACTGCGACCCAGTACTTC.

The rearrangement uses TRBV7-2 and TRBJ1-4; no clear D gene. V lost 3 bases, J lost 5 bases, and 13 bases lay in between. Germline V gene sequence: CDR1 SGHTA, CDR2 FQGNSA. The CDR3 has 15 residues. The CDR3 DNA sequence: TGTGCCAGCAGCTTTCAGGAAGGGCTAAATGAAAAACTGTTTTTT. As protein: CASSFQEGLNEKLFF. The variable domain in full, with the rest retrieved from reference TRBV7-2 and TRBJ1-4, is GAGVSQSPSNKVTEKGKDVELRCDPISGHTALYWYRQSLGQGLEFLIYFQGNSAPDKSGLPSDRFSAERTGGSVSTLTIQRTQQEDSAVYLCASSFQEGLNEKLFFGSGTQLSVL.

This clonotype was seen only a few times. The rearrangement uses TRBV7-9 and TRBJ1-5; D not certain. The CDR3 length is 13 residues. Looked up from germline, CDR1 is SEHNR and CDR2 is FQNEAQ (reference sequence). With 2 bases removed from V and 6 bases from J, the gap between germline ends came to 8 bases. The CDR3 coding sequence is TGTGCCAGCAGCTTAAGAGGCGGTCAGCCCCAGCATTTT. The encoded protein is CASSLRGGQPQHF.

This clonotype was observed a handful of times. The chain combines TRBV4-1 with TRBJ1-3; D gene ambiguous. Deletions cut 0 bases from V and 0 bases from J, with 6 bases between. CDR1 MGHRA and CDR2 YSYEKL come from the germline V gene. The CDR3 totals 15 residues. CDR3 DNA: TGCGCCAGCAGCCAAGATGTGACCTCTGGAAACACCATATATTTT. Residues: CASSQDVTSGNTIYF.

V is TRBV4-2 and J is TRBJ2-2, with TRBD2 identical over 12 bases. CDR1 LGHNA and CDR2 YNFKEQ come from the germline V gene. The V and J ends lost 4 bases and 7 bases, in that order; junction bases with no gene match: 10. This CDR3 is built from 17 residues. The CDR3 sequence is CASSPTGTSGRDGELFF. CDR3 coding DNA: TGTGCCAGCAGCCCGACCGGGACTAGCGGGCGCGACGGGGAGCTGTTTTTT.

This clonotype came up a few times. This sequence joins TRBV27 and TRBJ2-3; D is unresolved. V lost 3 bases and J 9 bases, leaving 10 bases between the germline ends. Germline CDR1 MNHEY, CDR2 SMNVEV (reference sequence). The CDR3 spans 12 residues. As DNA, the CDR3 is TGTGCCAGCAGTTTGACTGTGGAGACGCAGTATTTT. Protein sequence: CASSLTVETQYF.

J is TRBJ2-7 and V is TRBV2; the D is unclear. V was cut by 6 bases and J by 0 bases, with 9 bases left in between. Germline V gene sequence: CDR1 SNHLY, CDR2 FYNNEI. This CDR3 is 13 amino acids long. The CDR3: CASRTPSSYEQYF. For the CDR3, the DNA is TGTGCCAGCAGAACACCTAGCTCCTACGAGCAGTACTTC.

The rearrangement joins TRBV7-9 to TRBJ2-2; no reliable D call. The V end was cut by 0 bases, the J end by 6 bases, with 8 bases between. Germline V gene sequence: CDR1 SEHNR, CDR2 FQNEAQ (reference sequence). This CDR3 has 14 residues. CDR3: CASSLARLPGELFF. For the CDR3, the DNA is TGTGCCAGCAGCTTAGCACGGTTGCCCGGGGAGCTGTTTTTT. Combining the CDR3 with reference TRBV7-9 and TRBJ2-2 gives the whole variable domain DTGVSQNPRHKITKRGQNVTFRCDPISEHNRLYWYRQTLGQGPEFLTYFQNEAQLEKSRLLSDRFSAERPKGSFSTLEIQRTEQGDSAMYLCASSLARLPGELFFGEGSRLTVL.

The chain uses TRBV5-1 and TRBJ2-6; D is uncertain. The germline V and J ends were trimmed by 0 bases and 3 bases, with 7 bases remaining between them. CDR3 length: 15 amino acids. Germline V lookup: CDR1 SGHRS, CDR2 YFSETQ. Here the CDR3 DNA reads TGCGCCAGCAGCTTGGAGGGTAGTGGGGCCAACGTCCTGACTTTC. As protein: CASSLEGSGANVLTF.

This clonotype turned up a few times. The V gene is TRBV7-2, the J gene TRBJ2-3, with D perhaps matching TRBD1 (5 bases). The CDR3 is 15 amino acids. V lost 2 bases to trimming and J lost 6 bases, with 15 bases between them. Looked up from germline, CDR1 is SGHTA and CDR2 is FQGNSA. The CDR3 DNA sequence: TGTGCCAGCAGCTTACTCGGCCAGGGCGCTGATACGCAGTATTTT. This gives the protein CASSLLGQGADTQYF.

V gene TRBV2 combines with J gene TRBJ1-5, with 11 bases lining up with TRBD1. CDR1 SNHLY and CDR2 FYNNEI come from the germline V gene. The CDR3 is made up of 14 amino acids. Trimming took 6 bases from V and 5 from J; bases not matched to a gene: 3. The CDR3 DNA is TGTGCCAGCAGGCGGGACAGGGGGTATCAGCCCCAGCATTTT. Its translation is CASRRDRGYQPQHF. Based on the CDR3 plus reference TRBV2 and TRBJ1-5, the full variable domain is EPEVTQTPSHQVTQMGQEVILRCVPISNHLYFYWYRQILGQKVEFLVSFYNNEISEKSEIFDDQFSVERPDGSNFTLKIRSTKLEDSAMYFCASRRDRGYQPQHFGDGTRLSIL.

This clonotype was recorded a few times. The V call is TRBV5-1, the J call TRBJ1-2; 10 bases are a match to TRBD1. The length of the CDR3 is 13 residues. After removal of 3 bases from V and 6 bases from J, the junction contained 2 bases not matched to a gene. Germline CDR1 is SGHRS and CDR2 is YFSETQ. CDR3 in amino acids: CASSSGQGDGYTF. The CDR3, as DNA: TGCGCCAGCAGCTCCGGACAGGGGGATGGCTACACCTTC.

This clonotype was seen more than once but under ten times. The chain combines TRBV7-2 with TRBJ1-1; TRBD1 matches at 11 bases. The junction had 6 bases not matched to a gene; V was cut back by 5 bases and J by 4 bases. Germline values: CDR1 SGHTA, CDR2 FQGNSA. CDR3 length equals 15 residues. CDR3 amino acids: CASSRQGQGGTEAFF. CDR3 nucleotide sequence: TGTGCCAGCAGCCGCCAGGGACAGGGGGGCACTGAAGCTTTCTTT.

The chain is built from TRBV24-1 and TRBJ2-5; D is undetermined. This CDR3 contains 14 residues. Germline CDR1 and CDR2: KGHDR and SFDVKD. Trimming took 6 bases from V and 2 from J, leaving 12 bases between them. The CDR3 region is CATSTSGRQETQYF. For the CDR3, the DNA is TGTGCCACCAGTACCTCGGGCAGGCAAGAGACCCAGTACTTC.

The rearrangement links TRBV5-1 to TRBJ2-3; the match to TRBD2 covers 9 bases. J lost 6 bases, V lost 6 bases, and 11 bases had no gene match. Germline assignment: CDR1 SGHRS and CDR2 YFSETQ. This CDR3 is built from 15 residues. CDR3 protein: CASIPLAGGSDTQYF. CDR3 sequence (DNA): TGCGCCAGCATCCCACTGGCGGGGGGGTCGGATACGCAGTATTTT.

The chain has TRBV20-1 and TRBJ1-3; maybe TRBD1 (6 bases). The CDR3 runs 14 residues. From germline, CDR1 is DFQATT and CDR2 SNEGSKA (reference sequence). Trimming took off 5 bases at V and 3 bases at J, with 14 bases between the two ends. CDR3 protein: CSAPRGAGGNTIYF. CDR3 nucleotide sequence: TGCAGTGCTCCGCGGGGGGCGGGTGGAAACACCATATATTTT.

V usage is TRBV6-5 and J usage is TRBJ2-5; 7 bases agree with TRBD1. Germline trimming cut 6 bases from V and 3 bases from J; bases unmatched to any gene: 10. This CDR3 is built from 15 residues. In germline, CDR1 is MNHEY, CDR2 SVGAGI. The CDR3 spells CASSRRQGREETQYF. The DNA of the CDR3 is TGTGCCAGCAGCCGCCGACAGGGTAGGGAAGAGACCCAGTACTTC.

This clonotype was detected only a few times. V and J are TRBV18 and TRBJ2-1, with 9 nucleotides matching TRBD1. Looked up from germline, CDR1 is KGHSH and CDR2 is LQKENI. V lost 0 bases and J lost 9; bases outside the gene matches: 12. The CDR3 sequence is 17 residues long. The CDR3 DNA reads TGTGCCAGCTCACCACCGTTGGGGACAGGGATCCTCGGTGAGCAGTTCTTC. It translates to CASSPPLGTGILGEQFF.

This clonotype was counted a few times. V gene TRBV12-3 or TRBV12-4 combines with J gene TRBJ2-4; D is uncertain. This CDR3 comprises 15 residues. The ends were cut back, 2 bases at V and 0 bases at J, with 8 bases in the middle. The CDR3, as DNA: TGTGCCAGCAGTTTAAGACCCTTAGCCAAAAACATTCAGTACTTC. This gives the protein CASSLRPLAKNIQYF.

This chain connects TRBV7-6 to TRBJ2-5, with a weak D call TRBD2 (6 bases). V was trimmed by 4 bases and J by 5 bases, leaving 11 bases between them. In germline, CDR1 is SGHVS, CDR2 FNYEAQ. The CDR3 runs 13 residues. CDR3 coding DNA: TGTGCCAGCAGCTGGGACTCCATGGAGACCCAGTACTTC. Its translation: CASSWDSMETQYF.

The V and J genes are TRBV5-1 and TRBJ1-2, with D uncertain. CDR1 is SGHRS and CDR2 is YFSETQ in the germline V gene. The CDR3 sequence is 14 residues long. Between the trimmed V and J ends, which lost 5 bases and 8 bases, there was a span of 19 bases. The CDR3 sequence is CASRYPGAARGYTF. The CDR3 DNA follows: TGCGCCAGCAGGTACCCGGGAGCCGCGCGGGGCTACACCTTC.

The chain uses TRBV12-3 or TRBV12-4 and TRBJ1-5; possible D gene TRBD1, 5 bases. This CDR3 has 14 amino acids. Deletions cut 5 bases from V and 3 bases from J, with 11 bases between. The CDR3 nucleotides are TGTGCCAGCAGTCTCTACAGGATCAATCAGCCCCAGCATTTT. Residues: CASSLYRINQPQHF.

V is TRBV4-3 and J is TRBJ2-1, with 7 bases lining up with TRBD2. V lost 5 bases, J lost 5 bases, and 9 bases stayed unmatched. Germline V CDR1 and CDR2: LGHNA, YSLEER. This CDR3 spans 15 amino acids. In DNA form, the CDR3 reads TGCGCCAGCAGCTTACACATAGCGGGTAACAATGAGCAGTTCTTC. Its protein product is CASSLHIAGNNEQFF.

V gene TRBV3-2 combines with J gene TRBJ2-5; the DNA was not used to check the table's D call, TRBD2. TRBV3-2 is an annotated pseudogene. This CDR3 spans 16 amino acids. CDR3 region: CASSGRQGNVQETQYF. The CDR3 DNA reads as TGTGCCAGCAGCGGGAGGCAGGGCAACGTCCAAGAGACCCAGTACTTC.

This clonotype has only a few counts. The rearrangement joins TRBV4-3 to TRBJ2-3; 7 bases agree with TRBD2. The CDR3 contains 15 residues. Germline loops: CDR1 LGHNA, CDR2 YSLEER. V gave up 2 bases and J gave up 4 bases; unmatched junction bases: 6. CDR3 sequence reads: CASSQSSGVADTQYF. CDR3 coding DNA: TGCGCCAGCAGCCAATCGAGCGGGGTCGCAGATACGCAGTATTTT.

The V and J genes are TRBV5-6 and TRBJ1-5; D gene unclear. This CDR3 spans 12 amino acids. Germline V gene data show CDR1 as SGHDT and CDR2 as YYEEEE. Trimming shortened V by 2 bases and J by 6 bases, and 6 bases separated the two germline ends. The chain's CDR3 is CASSFDGQPQHF. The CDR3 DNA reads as TGTGCCAGCAGCTTTGACGGTCAGCCCCAGCATTTT.

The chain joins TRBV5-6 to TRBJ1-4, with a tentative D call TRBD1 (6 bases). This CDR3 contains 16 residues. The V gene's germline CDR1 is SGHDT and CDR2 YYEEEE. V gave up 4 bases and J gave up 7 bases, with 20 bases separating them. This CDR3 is CASSPPRRGGPEKLFF. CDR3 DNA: TGTGCCAGCAGCCCGCCTCGGAGAGGGGGACCTGAAAAACTGTTTTTT.

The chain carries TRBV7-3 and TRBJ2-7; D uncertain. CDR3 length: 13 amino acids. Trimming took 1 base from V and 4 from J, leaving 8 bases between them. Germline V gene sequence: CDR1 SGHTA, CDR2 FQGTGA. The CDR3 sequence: CASSLSSTYEQYF. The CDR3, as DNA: TGTGCCAGCAGCTTAAGTTCCACTTACGAGCAGTACTTC.

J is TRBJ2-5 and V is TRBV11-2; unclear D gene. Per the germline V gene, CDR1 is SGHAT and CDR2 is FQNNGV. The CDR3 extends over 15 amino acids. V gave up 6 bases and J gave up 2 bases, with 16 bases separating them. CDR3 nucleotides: TGTGCCAGCAGATCCAGAGAAACCATACAAGAGACCCAGTACTTC. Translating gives CASRSRETIQETQYF.

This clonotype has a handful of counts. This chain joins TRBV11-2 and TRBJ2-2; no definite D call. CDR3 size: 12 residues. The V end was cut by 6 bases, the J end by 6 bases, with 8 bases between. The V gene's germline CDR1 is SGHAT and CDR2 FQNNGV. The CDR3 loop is CASRPQPGELFF. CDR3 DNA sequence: TGTGCCAGCAGGCCGCAACCCGGGGAGCTGTTTTTT.